This T cell receptor (beta chain) was sequenced during a study of blood T cell repertoires in COVID-19. Per the original methods: Researchers report that nucleated cell counts were estimated from reference gene primer amplification. The repertoire was sequenced with immunoSEQ multiplex PCR; TCRdb's copy has only in-frame clones and lacks some. V, J and clone size reflect that table, while D and trimming were determined from the DNA. The repertoire holds around 250,000 clones, about 91% seen once, with 0.95% to 1.5% in the top ten. This clone was seen a handful of times. Germline V lookup: CDR1 LGHDT, CDR2 YNNKEL (reference sequence). Trimming pared 1 base from V and 7 bases from J, leaving 14 bases between. This CDR3 region has 16 residues.

The chain links TRBV3-1 (or the pseudogene TRBV3-2) to TRBJ1-6; no firm D call. The sequence was collected from a human donor in a cohort exposed to, infected with or recovered from COVID-19 (not recorded which). The donor label of this sample is uncertain. Sequences were obtained from PBMCs or T cells enriched from blood (not recorded which). CDR3 DNA sequence: TGTGCCAGCAGCCAAGGACTAGGCCGCCGCAATTCACCCCTCCACTTT. It specifies CASSQGLGRRNSPLHF.